The 32 T cell receptor beta chains below were found in one sample sequenced in a study of blood T cell repertoires in COVID-19. Sequencing was performed with immunoSEQ multiplex PCR; in TCRdb, only in-frame clones are kept and a portion is missing. The sample has 150,000 to 200,000 clones, 70% to 90% seen once; the top ten hold 2% to 2.5%. Sequenced sample: peripheral blood. The origin of the receptors is an older man with active or convalescent COVID-19.

This clone appeared once. The CDR3 nucleotides are TGTGCCAGCAGTGAAACGGCAGGGCCTAATGAAAAACTGTTTTTT. Residues: CASSETAGPNEKLFF. The chain carries TRBV6-1 and TRBJ1-4; tentative D call: TRBD1 (5 bases). The CDR3 sequence is 15 residues long. With 2 bases removed from V and 3 bases from J, the gap between germline ends came to 10 bases. CDR1 is MNHNS and CDR2 is SASEGT in the germline V gene.

V is TRBV28 and J is TRBJ2-2, with D possibly being TRBD1 (6 bases). V dropped 3 bases and J dropped 5 bases, with 10 bases sitting between them. This CDR3 is 14 amino acids long. CDR1 and CDR2 (germline): MDHEN, SYDVKM. In nucleotides, the CDR3 is TGTGCCAGCAGTTTCTGGGGGCGAACCGGGGAGCTGTTTTTT. Translating gives CASSFWGRTGELFF.

The CDR3 spells CATSRASGDYEQYF. The CDR3, as DNA: TGTGCCACCAGCAGAGCGTCAGGCGACTACGAGCAGTACTTC. The V and J genes are TRBV15 and TRBJ2-7; D call uncertain. This CDR3 contains 14 residues. Trimming pared 1 base from V and 3 bases from J, leaving 10 bases between. Looked up from germline, CDR1 is LNHNV and CDR2 is YYDKDF (reference sequence). The full variable domain, completed using reference TRBV15 and TRBJ2-7, is DAMVIQNPRYQVTQFGKPVTLSCSQTLNHNVMYWYQQKSSQAPKLLFHYYDKDFNNEADTPDNFQSRRPNTSFCFLDIRSPGLGDTAMYLCATSRASGDYEQYFGPGTRLTVT.

The CDR3 sequence: CASSLGADYGYTF. CDR3 coding DNA: TGTGCCAGCAGCTTAGGGGCAGATTATGGCTACACCTTC. V is TRBV7-9 and J is TRBJ1-2; no clear D gene. Germline V gene sequence: CDR1 SEHNR, CDR2 FQNEAQ (reference sequence). This CDR3 spans 13 amino acids. V was pared by 1 base and J by 5 bases, with 8 bases between. The variable domain in full, completed from reference TRBV7-9 and TRBJ1-2, reads DTGVSQNPRHKITKRGQNVTFRCDPISEHNRLYWYRQTLGQGPEFLTYFQNEAQLEKSRLLSDRFSAERPKGSFSTLEIQRTEQGDSAMYLCASSLGADYGYTFGSGTRLTVV.

The genes are TRBV11-2 and TRBJ2-3, with D tentatively TRBD2 (5 bases). V was clipped by 4 bases and J by 0 bases, with 17 bases between them. The CDR3 extends over 17 amino acids. Per the germline V gene, CDR1 is SGHAT and CDR2 is FQNNGV. CDR3 DNA: TGTGCCAGCAGCTACGGGGATGGAAGACCTAGCACAGATACGCAGTATTTT. It translates to CASSYGDGRPSTDTQYF.

The chain is built from TRBV4-3 and TRBJ2-7; the match to TRBD1 covers 10 bases. The junction had 3 bases not matched to a gene; V was cut back by 1 base and J by 3 bases. The germline V gene has CDR1 LGHNA and CDR2 YSLEER. The CDR3 runs 15 residues. CDR3 amino acids: CASSQAGTGVYEQYF. The CDR3 nucleotides read TGCGCCAGCAGCCAAGCCGGGACAGGGGTCTACGAGCAGTACTTC.

The V and J genes are TRBV7-9 and TRBJ2-5; D is undetermined. Per the germline V gene, CDR1 is SEHNR and CDR2 is FQNEAQ (reference sequence). V was clipped by 1 base and J by 5 bases, with 14 bases between them. This CDR3 comprises 15 residues. The CDR3, as DNA: TGTGCCAGCAGCTTAGGAGGTACGGCTCATGAGACCCAGTACTTC. Translating gives CASSLGGTAHETQYF.

This chain uses TRBV13 with TRBJ2-1, with 14 bases identical to TRBD2. Losses at the gene ends were 6 bases for V and 4 bases for J; bases not matched to a gene: 17. The length of the CDR3 is 20 residues. CDR1 is PRHDT and CDR2 is FYEKMQ in the germline V gene (reference sequence). The CDR3 loop reads CASSLVGGLAGVGVYNEQFF. The DNA for the CDR3 is TGTGCCAGCAGTCTAGTGGGGGGACTAGCGGGAGTTGGGGTTTACAATGAGCAGTTCTTC.

The gene calls are TRBV15 and TRBJ2-1; 7 bases align to TRBD2. The V and J ends lost 8 bases and 6 bases, in that order; junction bases with no gene match: 13. This CDR3 contains 15 residues. Germline-derived CDR1 and CDR2 are LNHNV and YYDKDF (reference sequence). Here the CDR3 DNA reads TGTGCCACCGAGCGAGGCGGGAGAGTAAGCAATGAGCAGTTCTTC. This translates into CATERGGRVSNEQFF.

This clone showed up just once. The chain recombines TRBV28 with TRBJ1-3; no reliable D call. The germline V gene has CDR1 MDHEN and CDR2 SYDVKM. Trimming removed 5 bases at V and 0 bases at J, with 17 bases between. The CDR3 has 17 residues. The CDR3 sequence is CASSTKLGRFSGNTIYF. For the CDR3, the DNA is TGTGCCAGCAGTACTAAACTCGGCCGGTTCTCTGGAAACACCATATATTTT. The variable domain in full, with the rest retrieved from reference TRBV28 and TRBJ1-3, is DVKVTQSSRYLVKRTGEKVFLECVQDMDHENMFWYRQDPGLGLRLIYFSYDVKMKEKGDIPEGYSVSREKKERFSLILESASTNQTSMYLCASSTKLGRFSGNTIYFGEGSWLTVV.

In its sample, this clone was seen once. The chain employs TRBV5-1 and TRBJ2-2, with 14 bases matching TRBD2. The germline gives CDR1 SGHRS, CDR2 YFSETQ. V was clipped by 4 bases and J by 0 bases; unmatched bases: 8. The CDR3 is 19 residues long. The CDR3 reads CASSPRLAGGTANTGELFF. DNA of the CDR3: TGCGCCAGCAGCCCCCGACTAGCGGGGGGGACCGCGAACACCGGGGAGCTGTTTTTT.

The chain couples TRBV27 to TRBJ2-6, with D perhaps TRBD2 (6 bases). The germline gives CDR1 MNHEY, CDR2 SMNVEV (reference sequence). V was clipped by 6 bases and J by 4 bases, with 13 bases between them. The CDR3 is 15 amino acids. The CDR3 nucleotides read TGTGCCAGCAGCCCGGGGGTGCGAGGGGCCAACGTCCTGACTTTC. The encoded protein is CASSPGVRGANVLTF.

CDR3 bases: TGTGCCAGTAGTATCAGGGCCTCCTATAATTCACCCCTCCACTTT. Translation: CASSIRASYNSPLHF. The J gene is TRBJ1-6, the V gene TRBV19, with D perhaps TRBD1 (5 bases). The CDR3 consists of 15 residues. Per germline, CDR1 LNHDA and CDR2 SQIVND (reference sequence). Trimming shortened V by 3 bases and J by 0 bases, and 6 bases separated the two germline ends.

The rearrangement links TRBV7-9 to TRBJ1-2, with D possibly matching TRBD1 (6 bases). CDR3 length: 15 amino acids. The germline gives CDR1 SEHNR, CDR2 FQNEAQ (reference sequence). V was shortened by 5 bases and J by 3 bases, with 16 bases between the two germline ends. The CDR3 DNA reads TGTGCCAGCAGCCCGCCGCTGGGGGCCGACTATGGCTACACCTTC. It yields the protein CASSPPLGADYGYTF.

The chain is built from TRBV19 and TRBJ1-1; D might be TRBD1 (6 bases). The length of the CDR3 is 14 residues. The V end was cut by 5 bases, the J end by 0 bases, with 10 bases between. The germline V gene has CDR1 LNHDA and CDR2 SQIVND (reference sequence). The DNA for the CDR3 is TGTGCCAGTAGTGTAACAGGGTTGAACACTGAAGCTTTCTTT. It yields the protein CASSVTGLNTEAFF.

The chain combines TRBV29-1 with TRBJ2-6, with D perhaps TRBD2 (5 bases). CDR1 and CDR2 from the germline V gene are SQVTM and ANQGSEA. The CDR3 is made up of 13 amino acids. V shed 7 bases and J shed 1 base, with 8 bases lying between them. This CDR3 is CSASGSGANVLTF. The CDR3 coding sequence is TGCAGCGCCTCGGGATCTGGGGCCAACGTCCTGACTTTC. Looking up the rest from reference TRBV29-1 and TRBJ2-6 gives the full variable domain: SAVISQKPSRDICQRGTSLTIQCQVDSQVTMMFWYRQQPGQSLTLIATANQGSEATYESGFVIDKFPISRPNLTFSTLTVSNMSPEDSSIYLCSASGSGANVLTFGAGSRLTVL.

The chain joins TRBV5-6 to TRBJ1-2, with 7 bases aligning to TRBD1. This CDR3 has 13 amino acids. From germline, CDR1 is SGHDT and CDR2 YYEEEE. The J segment lost 7 bases and the V segment lost 2 bases, leaving 5 bases of the junction unmatched. The CDR3 loop is CASSFDRVGGYTF. In DNA form, the CDR3 reads TGTGCCAGCAGCTTCGACAGGGTGGGTGGCTACACCTTC.

V usage is TRBV5-1 and J usage is TRBJ1-3, with 10 bases that match TRBD1. V gave up 3 bases and J gave up 2 bases; unmatched junction bases: 2. Germline CDR1 SGHRS, CDR2 YFSETQ. The CDR3 sequence is 15 residues long. CDR3 in DNA: TGCGCCAGCAGCTGGGGACAGGGGCCTGGAAACACCATATATTTT. Translating it yields CASSWGQGPGNTIYF.

The rearrangement joins TRBV28 to TRBJ2-1, with 9 bases aligning to TRBD2. Germline V CDR1 and CDR2: MDHEN, SYDVKM. Trimming cost V 5 bases and J 7 bases; bases outside gene matches: 9. The CDR3 loop spans 15 amino acids. The CDR3 sequence: CASSPRLAERNEQFF. CDR3 in DNA: TGTGCCAGCAGTCCACGACTAGCGGAGCGGAATGAGCAGTTCTTC.

The CDR3 DNA reads TGTGCCATCATTCGCTTTGCGGGGGGTGGGGAGACTAGCGGCACAGATACGCAGTATTTT. Its translation: CAIIRFAGGGETSGTDTQYF. V usage is TRBV10-3 and J usage is TRBJ2-3; the match to TRBD2 covers 8 bases. There are 20 residues in the CDR3. With 7 bases clipped from V and 1 base from J, the junction kept 22 bases outside the gene matches. From germline, CDR1 is ENHRY and CDR2 SYGVKD.

The rearrangement links TRBV28 to TRBJ2-3; 10 nucleotides agree with TRBD1. Germline V gene sequence: CDR1 MDHEN, CDR2 SYDVKM. This CDR3 is built from 16 residues. Trimming cost V 4 bases and J 0 bases; bases outside gene matches: 4. CDR3 loop: CASSSPGQGSTDTQYF. The CDR3 DNA follows: TGTGCCAGCAGTTCACCGGGACAGGGGAGCACAGATACGCAGTATTTT.

The chain uses TRBV5-6 and TRBJ2-7, with TRBD1 matching 8 bases. The CDR3 runs 16 residues. Germline CDR1 and CDR2: SGHDT and YYEEEE. V gave up 4 bases and J gave up 2 bases; unmatched junction bases: 11. The CDR3 DNA follows: TGTGCCAGCAGCCATCCCTCGGACAGGGTCGCCTACGAGCAGTACTTC. Residues: CASSHPSDRVAYEQYF. Based on the CDR3 plus reference TRBV5-6 and TRBJ2-7, the full variable domain is DAGVTQSPTHLIKTRGQQVTLRCSPKSGHDTVSWYQQALGQGPQFIFQYYEEEERQRGNFPDRFSGHQFPNYSSELNVNALLLGDSALYLCASSHPSDRVAYEQYFGPGTRLTVT.

The V and J genes are TRBV15 and TRBJ2-6; D gene ambiguous. Germline values: CDR1 LNHNV, CDR2 YYDKDF (reference sequence). CDR3 size: 14 residues. V gave up 0 bases and J gave up 10 bases, with 10 bases separating them. CDR3 protein: CATSRESPSNVLTF. The CDR3 coding sequence is TGTGCCACCAGCAGAGAAAGCCCCTCGAACGTCCTGACTTTC.

The chain links TRBV6-2 or TRBV6-3 to TRBJ1-1; D not resolved. Germline CDR1 MNHEY, CDR2 SVGEGT. Trimming took 0 bases from V and 6 from J, leaving 11 bases between them. CDR3 length: 14 amino acids. CDR3 sequence: CASSYSFSTAEAFF. The CDR3, as DNA: TGTGCCAGCAGTTACTCGTTTTCTACCGCTGAAGCTTTCTTT.

The chain recombines TRBV19 with TRBJ2-6; 7 bases map to TRBD2. CDR1 is LNHDA and CDR2 is SQIVND in the germline V gene (reference sequence). J gave up 0 bases and V 7 bases, and 9 bases lay outside the gene matches. There are 17 residues in the CDR3. In DNA, the CDR3 is TGTGCCAGTATCTCTAGCGGATTTCCCTCTGGGGCCAACGTCCTGACTTTC. It translates to CASISSGFPSGANVLTF.

This chain links TRBV12-5 with TRBJ2-1, with 8 nucleotides matching TRBD2. CDR1 is LGHNT, CDR2 FRNRAP, per germline. The V and J ends lost 0 bases and 6 bases, in that order; junction bases with no gene match: 7. The CDR3 runs 16 residues. The CDR3 here is CASGLVTSGRTNEQFF. CDR3 nucleotides: TGTGCTAGTGGTTTGGTCACTAGCGGCCGAACCAATGAGCAGTTCTTC.

This chain uses TRBV9 with TRBJ1-1; maybe TRBD1 (6 bases). CDR3 length: 15 amino acids. The V gene lost 2 bases and the J gene lost 4 bases, with 15 bases spanning the gap. In germline, CDR1 is SGDLS, CDR2 YYNGEE. CDR3 sequence reads: CASSVLARGSTEAFF. The CDR3 DNA sequence: TGTGCCAGCAGCGTCCTGGCGAGGGGGAGCACTGAAGCTTTCTTT.

The chain uses TRBV7-9 and TRBJ2-1; 10 nucleotides match TRBD2. CDR3 size: 14 residues. Germline V gene sequence: CDR1 SEHNR, CDR2 FQNEAQ (reference sequence). With 8 bases clipped from V and 8 bases from J, the junction kept 9 bases outside the gene matches. The CDR3 spells CASQPAGGPYEQFF. DNA of the CDR3: TGTGCCAGCCAACCAGCGGGGGGGCCCTATGAGCAGTTCTTC.

The genes are TRBV10-3 and TRBJ1-2, with a weak D call TRBD1 (5 bases). The CDR3 spans 15 residues. V lost 3 bases and J 3 bases, leaving 14 bases between the germline ends. The V gene's germline CDR1 is ENHRY and CDR2 SYGVKD. DNA of the CDR3: TGTGCCATCAGTGAACGTAGGGACTTGCACTATGGCTACACCTTC. This gives the protein CAISERRDLHYGYTF.

The V gene is TRBV28, the J gene TRBJ2-7; D is unresolved. The CDR3 has 12 amino acids. Germline CDR1 reads MDHEN; CDR2 reads SYDVKM. Trimming took off 7 bases at V and 4 bases at J, with 11 bases between the two ends. CDR3 DNA sequence: TGTGCCAGCACCAAAATCGGGTACGAGCAGTACTTC. Translating gives CASTKIGYEQYF. Looking up the rest from reference TRBV28 and TRBJ2-7 gives the full variable domain: DVKVTQSSRYLVKRTGEKVFLECVQDMDHENMFWYRQDPGLGLRLIYFSYDVKMKEKGDIPEGYSVSREKKERFSLILESASTNQTSMYLCASTKIGYEQYFGPGTRLTVT.

The rearrangement links TRBV7-9 to TRBJ1-2; the D gene is possibly TRBD1 (6 bases). V shed 1 base and J shed 5 bases, with 17 bases lying between them. Looked up from germline, CDR1 is SEHNR and CDR2 is FQNEAQ (reference sequence). This CDR3 spans 16 amino acids. CDR3 region: CASSLGAAGDGYGYTF. In DNA, the CDR3 is TGTGCCAGCAGCTTAGGGGCAGCAGGGGATGGTTATGGCTACACCTTC.

V is TRBV6-6 and J is TRBJ2-5, with 10 nucleotides matching TRBD1. With V trimmed by 5 bases and J by 4 bases, 13 bases remained unmatched. The CDR3 runs 17 residues. The V gene's germline CDR1 is MNHNY and CDR2 SVGAGI (reference sequence). CDR3 sequence: CASSPDPTGGLIETQYF. In DNA form, the CDR3 reads TGTGCCAGCAGTCCAGACCCGACAGGGGGCCTTATAGAGACCCAGTACTTC.